The entry below describes one TCR beta chain. Which antigen it targets is not known. Base qualities were left out, and no much larger clone turns up one base away. The data are from a study of blood T cell repertoires in COVID-19 (dated by TCRdb to the early 2020s). About the full investigation: The collaborator samples originated in the United States, Italy and Spain and spanned the acute and convalescent phases of COVID-19. HLA class I and class II types, where available, came from metadata supplied by the sample provider rather than from assay-based typing. Subjects who had been exposed to COVID-19, were actively infected with it, or had recovered from it provided the deeply sampled blood TCRbeta repertoires that made up the dataset. The repertoires were made available in a free public database intended to serve as a resource for research on the immune response to SARS-CoV-2. Sample metadata almost always included a de-identified subject ID, COVID-19 status, age in years and sex. Samples came from the ongoing ImmuneRACE study (first 160 participants) plus 1,254 subjects from 6 global collaborators. The material from the prospective study consisted of cDNA or gDNA derived from T cells, B-cell-depleted T cells, or PBMCs.

Overall study outcomes, separate from this receptor: The amount of clinical and demographic metadata varied by source and participant and was provided uncurated.

Deletion took 1 base off V and 1 base off J, with a span of 13 bases between the germline ends. Measured from the cysteine to the phenylalanine, the CDR3 is 16 residues long. Only the CDR3 portion is preserved as DNA: 48 bases, with reading frame beginning at the first base. The germline V gene (reference sequence) supplies CDR1 LGHDT and CDR2 YNNKEL. TCRbeta CDR3 regions were amplified from genomic DNA by means of the immunoSEQ Assay, a bias-controlled multiplex PCR. On the authors' methods: Within the assay, amplification of reference gene primers was used to estimate how many nucleated cells each sample contained. To quantify the absolute abundance of each unique TCRbeta CDR3 rearrangement, sequence reads were collapsed and filtered. For each sample, productive Simpson clonality was calculated by taking the square root of Simpson's diversity index across productive rearrangements. What TCRdb holds here is the immuneACCESS table cut down to in-frame rearrangements. Part of the clones is not present; checked against another copy, under half of the missing clones reflect an unresolved V gene, and the others are unexplained. Clone size and the V and J calls come from that table; the DNA yielded D and trimming. Within this sample are a few hundred thousand clones, with about nine tenths of them counted one time only. The top ten hold over 8.5% of the sample.

Participants in the prospective study were enrolled through a virtual design, were aged roughly 18 to 95 years, and lived in approximately 25 United States geographic areas. Cohort assignment in the prospective study relied on participant-reported clinical history from a screening survey and a study questionnaire. Recovered participants in ImmuneRACE Cohort 3 were defined by two consecutive negative NP/OP PCR tests, clearance by a healthcare professional, or resolution of symptoms. In the prospective study, mobile phlebotomists collected whole blood, serum and a nasopharyngeal or oropharyngeal swab from each participant. Prospective study participants could optionally give additional blood draws and questionnaires over a roughly 2-month period. Before DNA extraction, prospective study blood samples were shipped either frozen or at room temperature.

This receptor chain uses TRBV3-1 (or the pseudogene TRBV3-2) and TRBJ1-1; matching of 5 bases hints at TRBD1 as the D gene. Sequenced input: PBMCs or T cells enriched from blood (not recorded which). This TCR derives from a woman younger than 45 who had recovered from COVID-19. CDR3 sequence: CASSQGGGIPNTEAFF. The DNA sequence reads TGTGCCAGCAGCCAAGGGGGGGGGATTCCGAACACTGAAGCTTTCTTT.